This T cell receptor beta chain was documented in a study of control samples from healthy donors and cancer patients. Some clones are missing from TCRdb's copy, which holds only in-frame ones; the method was immunoSEQ multiplex PCR. The repertoire consists of tens of thousands of clones, with 91% occurring once and the leading ten covering about 12%. This TCR was recovered from a man in his fifties with lung cancer. Specimen: PBMCs.

DNA of the CDR3: TGTGCCAGCAGCCCAGTTGGTCGAGCGGGGGCACGAGAGACCCAGTACTTC. Translating gives CASSPVGRAGARETQYF. The gene calls are TRBV14 and TRBJ2-5; 8 nucleotides align to TRBD2. The trim removed 4 bases at V and 4 bases at J, leaving 14 bases unmatched. CDR1 and CDR2 from the germline V gene are SGHDN and FVKESK. The CDR3 runs to 17 residues.